This T cell receptor (beta chain) was sequenced in a study of blood T cell repertoires in COVID-19 (dated by TCRdb to the early 2020s). Concerning the study at large: Collaborator samples came from the United States, Italy and Spain and covered acute and convalescent phases of COVID-19. The prospective study material was composed of cDNA or gDNA derived from T cells, B-cell-depleted T cells, or PBMCs. Subjects who had been exposed to COVID-19, were actively infected with it, or had recovered from it provided the deeply sampled blood TCRbeta repertoires that made up the dataset. The repertoires were released in a freely available public database meant as a resource for research on the immune response to SARS-CoV-2. Samples were obtained from the ongoing ImmuneRACE study (first 160 participants) and from over a thousand subjects provided by 6 global collaborators. Nearly every sample came with metadata listing a de-identified subject ID, COVID-19 status, age in years and sex. Where available, HLA class I and class II types were obtained from metadata supplied by the sample provider rather than from assay-based typing.

The immunoSEQ Assay, a bias-controlled multiplex PCR, was used to amplify TCRbeta CDR3 regions from genomic DNA. The study's processing was this. Nucleated cell counts per sample were estimated from amplification of reference gene primers within the assay. To quantify the absolute abundance of each unique TCRbeta CDR3 rearrangement, sequence reads were collapsed and filtered. For each sample, productive Simpson clonality was calculated by taking the square root of Simpson's diversity index across productive rearrangements. The immuneACCESS repertoire file appears here via TCRdb, limited to in-frame rearrangements. These files lack a portion of the clones; in checked studies, under half of the deficit traces to unresolved V genes, and the cause of the others is not known. Clonal size and the V and J genes are those of that table, whereas D and trimming came from the DNA. This sample holds roughly 140,000 clones; 85% were observed only once. The biggest ten clones account for under 3% of the sample.

Collaborating institutions collected whole blood in K2EDTA tubes following their own protocols. Collaborator samples were shipped for TCRbeta analysis as frozen whole blood, isolated PBMCs, or DNA extracted from either sample type. In regard to this clone: It has no known antigen specificity. Per-nucleotide qualities are absent, and no much larger clonotype sits a single base away.

Its CDR3 holds 14 amino acids, cysteine through phenylalanine. Just the 42-base CDR3 DNA is kept, in frame starting at base 1. CDR1 MNHEY and CDR2 SMNVEV are derived from the germline V gene (reference sequence). The V and J ends are trimmed by 4 bases and 0 bases, leaving 10 bases between them. The research as a whole found: The amount of clinical and demographic metadata varied by source and participant and was provided uncurated.

The receptor chain draws on TRBV27 and TRBJ2-7; the D region possibly corresponds to TRBD1 (6 bases align). This receptor was identified in a man between 45 and 60 years old with acute or convalescent COVID-19. The sequencing sample was made of peripheral blood. The CDR3 region reads CASSYRQASYEQYF. The nucleotides are TGTGCCAGCAGTTACAGACAGGCCTCCTACGAGCAGTACTTC.